This passage covers 10 T cell receptor beta chains from one sample sequenced in a study of blood T cell repertoires in COVID-19 (dated by TCRdb to 2018 to 2021). The method behind the library was the immunoSEQ multiplex PCR assay. As stored in TCRdb, this immuneACCESS dataset retains in-frame rearrangements with V and J assigned. A fraction of the clones does not appear; measured against another copy, unresolved V genes explain less than half of the discrepancy, and the remainder lacks a known reason. This sample lists about 110,000 clones; roughly 84% were detected once. 7.9% of the sample is in the top ten clones. The sample taken for sequencing was peripheral blood. The receptors stem from a woman older than 75 with active or convalescent COVID-19.

V is TRBV4-2 and J is TRBJ2-7; TRBD2 matches 7 bases. The CDR3 runs to 16 residues. CDR1 is LGHNA, CDR2 YNFKEQ, per germline. With 0 bases clipped from V and 4 bases from J, the junction kept 9 bases outside the gene matches. The CDR3 sequence: CASSQDLLAGPYEQYF. CDR3 bases: TGTGCCAGCAGCCAAGACCTATTAGCGGGTCCATACGAGCAGTACTTC.

On this clone: At one of its ends the junction is not consistent with the germline gene, which may arise from a read error. V is TRBV7-7 and J is TRBJ2-1; D possibly corresponds to TRBD1 (6 bases). The CDR3 length is 15 residues. From germline, CDR1 is SSHAT and CDR2 FNYEAQ (reference sequence). The CDR3 protein is CASSPQMGAVDEQFF. The DNA of the CDR3 is TGTGCTAGCAGCCCCCAAATGGGGGCGGTCGATGAGCAGTTCTTC.

The chain carries TRBV6-2 or TRBV6-3 and TRBJ2-7; no reliable D call. V was pared by 3 bases and J by 2 bases, with 8 bases between. CDR3 size: 13 residues. Germline V gene data show CDR1 as MNHEY and CDR2 as SVGEGT. CDR3 amino acids: CASSYSAPYEQYF. The DNA of the CDR3 is TGTGCCAGCAGTTATTCCGCGCCCTACGAGCAGTACTTC.

V and J are TRBV5-1 and TRBJ2-7, with D possibly matching TRBD2 (5 bases). The germline V and J ends were trimmed by 4 bases and 2 bases, with 16 bases remaining between them. This CDR3 has 15 amino acids. Per germline, CDR1 SGHRS and CDR2 YFSETQ. The CDR3 DNA reads as TGCGCCAGCAGCCCATCCTTTGCGGAGGCCTACGAGCAGTACTTC. This sequence encodes CASSPSFAEAYEQYF.

The chain couples TRBV5-1 to TRBJ1-2; perhaps TRBD1 as D (5 bases). V shed 0 bases and J shed 6 bases, with 6 bases lying between them. CDR1 is SGHRS, CDR2 YFSETQ, per germline. CDR3 length equals 12 residues. The CDR3 DNA reads as TGCGCCAGCAGCTTGGCCAGGGATGGCTACACCTTC. Protein product: CASSLARDGYTF.

The chain joins TRBV9 to TRBJ2-2; tentatively, D is TRBD2 (6 bases). The CDR3 spans 15 residues. Germline V gene lookup returns CDR1 SGDLS and CDR2 YYNGEE. Trimming shortened V by 1 base and J by 1 base, and 8 bases separated the two germline ends. CDR3 coding DNA: TGTGCCAGCAGCGTACTAGCGCTGAACACCGGGGAGCTGTTTTTT. Residues: CASSVLALNTGELFF.

This clone has a handful of counts. The chain uses TRBV25-1 and TRBJ1-1; 10 nucleotides agree with TRBD1. Germline V gene sequence: CDR1 MGHDK, CDR2 SYGVNS. The CDR3 spans 15 residues. The junction had 2 bases not matched to a gene; V was cut back by 3 bases and J by 1 base. CDR3 nucleotides: TGTGCCAGCAGTGATTGGACAGGGGGGAACACTGAAGCTTTCTTT. Protein sequence: CASSDWTGGNTEAFF.

This clone was picked up a small number of times. J is TRBJ2-5 and V is TRBV15; a weak D match, TRBD2 (5 bases). Looked up from germline, CDR1 is LNHNV and CDR2 is YYDKDF (reference sequence). The V end was cut by 0 bases, the J end by 1 base, with 12 bases between. The CDR3 totals 16 residues. In DNA form, the CDR3 reads TGTGCCACCAGCAGAGATATGGCTAGCAGCCAAGAGACCCAGTACTTC. Amino acids: CATSRDMASSQETQYF.

The rearrangement uses TRBV19 and TRBJ2-1; D may be TRBD1 (8 bases). Germline values: CDR1 LNHDA, CDR2 SQIVND (reference sequence). There are 15 residues in the CDR3. Trimming left V 5 bases short and J 5 bases short, with 16 bases between. CDR3 DNA sequence: TGTGCCAGTAGTCCGGACAGGGAGGGTCACAATGAGCAGTTCTTC. Amino acid sequence: CASSPDREGHNEQFF.

V gene TRBV7-8 combines with J gene TRBJ2-1; 7 bases are a match to TRBD2. Unmatched junction bases numbered 2, after V lost 0 bases and J lost 9 bases. Germline V lookup: CDR1 SGHVS, CDR2 FQNEAQ. This CDR3 comprises 13 residues. CDR3 bases: TGTGCCAGCAGCTTAGCGGGAGGGCGTGAGCAGTTCTTC. Translation: CASSLAGGREQFF.